Listed here are 8 T cell receptor beta chains from one sample, sequenced in a study of T cell responses to AZD1222 COVID-19 vaccine. Sequenced by immunoSEQ multiplex PCR; TCRdb stores in-frame clones only, minus some. The sample has about 100,000 clones; about 86% are singletons. Source: peripheral blood, taken on day 0 of AZD1222 vaccination. The source of these receptors is an adult in good health.

The rearrangement links TRBV21-1 to TRBJ1-5; the listed D gene, TRBD1, was not tested against the DNA. TRBV21-1 is deemed a pseudogene. The CDR3 contains 14 residues. DNA for the CDR3: TGTGCCAGCAGCACGACAGGTAGCAATCAGCCCCAGCATTTT. The encoded protein is CASSTTGSNQPQHF.

The V gene is TRBV5-8, the J gene TRBJ1-5; D is unresolved. This CDR3 is 16 amino acids long. From germline, CDR1 is SGHTS and CDR2 YDEGEE. V was cut by 1 base and J by 0 bases, with 11 bases left in between. The CDR3 DNA follows: TGTGCCAGCAGCTTGTCCCTGGATTATAGCAATCAGCCCCAGCATTTT. It yields the protein CASSLSLDYSNQPQHF.

This clone was recorded only once. The chain employs TRBV18 and TRBJ1-5; D uncertain. The germline V gene encodes CDR1 KGHSH and CDR2 LQKENI. V was shortened by 1 base and J by 2 bases, with 6 bases between the two germline ends. The CDR3 loop spans 14 amino acids. CDR3 sequence reads: CASSPQGGNQPQHF. CDR3 nucleotides: TGTGCCAGCTCACCACAGGGAGGCAATCAGCCCCAGCATTTT.

This rearrangement joins TRBV18 to TRBJ2-3; D is undetermined. V lost 1 base and J 1 base, leaving 6 bases between the germline ends. Germline V lookup: CDR1 KGHSH, CDR2 LQKENI. This CDR3 region has 14 residues. The CDR3 bases are TGTGCCAGCTCACCACTGGTTGGCACAGATACGCAGTATTTT. Translating it yields CASSPLVGTDTQYF.

This clone appeared a single time. The same CDR3 arises from other DNA sequences in this sample as well. The V gene is TRBV11-2, the J gene TRBJ2-5; D not resolved. V lost 5 bases and J lost 1, with 2 bases in between. Per germline, CDR1 SGHAT and CDR2 FQNNGV. The CDR3 covers 11 residues. The CDR3, as DNA: TGTGCCAGCAGCCTCCAAGAGACCCAGTACTTC. This sequence encodes CASSLQETQYF.

This chain links TRBV18 with TRBJ2-2; D is tentatively TRBD1 or TRBD2 (5 bases each). The CDR3 has 16 amino acids. The germline V and J ends were trimmed by 2 bases and 4 bases, with 14 bases remaining between them. Germline V lookup: CDR1 KGHSH, CDR2 LQKENI. The CDR3 bases are TGTGCCAGCTCACCATCGGGGCTTGAGGCCACCGGGGAGCTGTTTTTT. Amino acids: CASSPSGLEATGELFF.

The rearrangement joins TRBV5-1 to TRBJ2-2; D might be TRBD2 (7 bases). Germline V gene lookup returns CDR1 SGHRS and CDR2 YFSETQ. The CDR3 is 16 amino acids. Trimming took 4 bases from V and 2 from J, leaving 15 bases between them. The CDR3 region has the DNA TGCGCCAGCAGCCTAAGGGGGGGTCTTAACACCGGGGAGCTGTTTTTT. Protein: CASSLRGGLNTGELFF.

With regard to this clone: Other nucleotide sequences in the sample specify the same CDR3. This rearrangement joins TRBV29-1 to TRBJ2-7; perhaps TRBD1 as D (6 bases). CDR1 SQVTM and CDR2 ANQGSEA come from the germline V gene. CDR3 length: 15 amino acids. With 0 bases removed from V and 2 bases from J, the gap between germline ends came to 14 bases. This chain's CDR3 is CSVEDPNRAPYEQYF. In nucleotides, the CDR3 is TGCAGCGTTGAAGATCCAAACAGGGCACCCTACGAGCAGTACTTC.